This T cell receptor beta chain is drawn from a study of T-cell memory formation after mild COVID-19. Study-wide results and caveats: Later expanders leaned toward CD4+, whereas clones contracting from day 15 to 85 were balanced CD4/CD8. A second wave of clones peaked on day 37, and their SARS-CoV-2 specificity went unconfirmed. Clones which contracted sat mainly in CM and EM if CD4+, and in EMRA if CD8+.

This clonotype has just one count. Its antigen is unknown. Germline-derived CDR1 and CDR2 are GTSNPN and SVGIG (reference sequence). The CDR3 consists of 15 residues. The ends lost 2 bases at V and 3 bases at J; junction bases unmatched: 6. TCRdb processed the 5' RACE reads anew with MiXCR; each CDR3 protein has one entry. Of about 290,000 distinct CDR3 sequences in the sample, approximately 15% were seen once. The origin of this receptor is a man between 18 and 35 years old who had mild COVID-19 (a few samples of this study predate the infection). Cell type and time point are not known. This chain uses TRBV30 with TRBJ2-3; 9 positions match TRBD2. What was sequenced was PBMCs or a T cell subset sorted from them (not recorded which). The CDR3 bases are TGTGCCTGGAGTTTGGCGGGGGGGGTGACAGATACGCAGTATTTT. As protein: CAWSLAGGVTDTQYF.